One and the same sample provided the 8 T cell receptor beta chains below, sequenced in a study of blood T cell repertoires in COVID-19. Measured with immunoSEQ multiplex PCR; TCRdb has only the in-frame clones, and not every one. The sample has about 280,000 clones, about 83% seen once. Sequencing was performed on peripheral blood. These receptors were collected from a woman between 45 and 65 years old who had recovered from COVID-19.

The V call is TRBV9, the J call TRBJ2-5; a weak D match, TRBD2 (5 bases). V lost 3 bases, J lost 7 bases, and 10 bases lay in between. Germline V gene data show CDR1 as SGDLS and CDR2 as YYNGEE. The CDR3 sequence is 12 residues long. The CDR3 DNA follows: TGTGCCAGCAGCGCCGAGGGCAGGACCCAGTACTTC. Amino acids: CASSAEGRTQYF.

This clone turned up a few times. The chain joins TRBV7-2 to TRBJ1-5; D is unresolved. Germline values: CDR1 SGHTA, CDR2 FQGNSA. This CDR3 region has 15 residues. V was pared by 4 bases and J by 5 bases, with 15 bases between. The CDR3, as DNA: TGTGCCAGCAGCTCAGTGGCGGTGATTGATCAGCCCCAGCATTTT. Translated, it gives CASSSVAVIDQPQHF.

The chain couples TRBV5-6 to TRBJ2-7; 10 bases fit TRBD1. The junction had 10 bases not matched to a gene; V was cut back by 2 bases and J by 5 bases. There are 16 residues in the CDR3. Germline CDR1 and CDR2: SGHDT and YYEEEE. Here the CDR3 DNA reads TGTGCCAGCAGCTTCCGCCGGGACAGGGGCAGAGACGAGCAGTACTTC. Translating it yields CASSFRRDRGRDEQYF.

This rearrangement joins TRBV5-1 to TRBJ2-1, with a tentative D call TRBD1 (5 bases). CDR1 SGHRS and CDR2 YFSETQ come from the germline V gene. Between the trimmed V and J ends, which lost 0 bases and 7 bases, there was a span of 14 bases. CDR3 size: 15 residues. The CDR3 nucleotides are TGCGCCAGCAGCTTGGTTATAGGGGCTCGGAATGAGCAGTTCTTC. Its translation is CASSLVIGARNEQFF. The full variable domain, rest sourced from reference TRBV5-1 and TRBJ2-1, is KAGVTQTPRYLIKTRGQQVTLSCSPISGHRSVSWYQQTPGQGLQFLFEYFSETQRNKGNFPGRFSGRQFSNSRSEMNVSTLELGDSALYLCASSLVIGARNEQFFGPGTRLTVL.

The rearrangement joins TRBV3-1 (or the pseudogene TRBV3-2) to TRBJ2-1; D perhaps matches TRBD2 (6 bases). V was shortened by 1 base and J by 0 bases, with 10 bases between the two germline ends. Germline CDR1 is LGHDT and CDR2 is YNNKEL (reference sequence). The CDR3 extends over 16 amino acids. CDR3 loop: CASSQVAAPSYNEQFF. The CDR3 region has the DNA TGTGCCAGCAGCCAAGTAGCGGCTCCCTCCTACAATGAGCAGTTCTTC.

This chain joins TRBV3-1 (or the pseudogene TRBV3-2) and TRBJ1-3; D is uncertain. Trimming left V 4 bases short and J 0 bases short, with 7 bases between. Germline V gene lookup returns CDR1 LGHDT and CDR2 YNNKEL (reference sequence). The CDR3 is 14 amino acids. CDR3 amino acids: CASSRGGSGNTIYF. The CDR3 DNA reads TGTGCCAGCAGCCGAGGAGGCTCTGGAAACACCATATATTTT.

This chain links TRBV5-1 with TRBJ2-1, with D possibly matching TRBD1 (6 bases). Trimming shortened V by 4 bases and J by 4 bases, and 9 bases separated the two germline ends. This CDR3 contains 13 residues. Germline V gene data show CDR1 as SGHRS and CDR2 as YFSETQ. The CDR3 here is CASSQGTYNEQFF. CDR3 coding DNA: TGCGCCAGCAGCCAGGGGACGTACAATGAGCAGTTCTTC.

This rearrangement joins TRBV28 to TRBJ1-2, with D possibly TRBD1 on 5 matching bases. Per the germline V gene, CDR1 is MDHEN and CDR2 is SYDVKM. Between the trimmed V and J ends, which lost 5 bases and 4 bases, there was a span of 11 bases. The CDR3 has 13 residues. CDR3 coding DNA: TGTGCCAGCAGTCAGGGTAACCCCTATGGCTACACCTTC. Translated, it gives CASSQGNPYGYTF.